This T cell receptor beta chain was obtained from a study of cytomegalovirus exposure and HLA in healthy donors. A multiplex PCR was run with 60 Vbeta primers and 13 Jbeta primers. Generated by immunoSEQ multiplex PCR, the TCRdb table keeps only in-frame clones and is missing some. Of under 150,000 clones listed, roughly three quarters are singletons. With respect to this clone: The antigen remains undetermined.

Notes on the study in general: In an earlier analysis, in some 600 donors, most V segments appeared productive either ~87% or ~30% of the time. A later examination showed that TCR association rates differed by HLA locus, with DRB1 most and HLA-C fewest. An analysis was carried out later, and it reportedly showed fewer N-insertions in an Asian-associated ancestry cluster than the 666-donor mean.

Germline V gives CDR1 SGHAT, CDR2 FQNNGV. Trimming cost V 0 bases and J 8 bases, with 13 bases left between them. The CDR3 contains 15 residues. This sequence was found in a man between 18 and 29 years old in good health and CMV-seronegative. The chain links TRBV11-2 to TRBJ1-4; the D gene is possibly TRBD1 (6 bases). The sample comprised PBMCs. CDR3 bases: TGTGCCAGCAGCTTAGATGTGGGGGCGCGAGAAAAACTGTTTTTT. Translated, it gives CASSLDVGAREKLFF.